This T cell receptor (beta chain) was identified during a study of cytomegalovirus exposure and HLA in healthy donors. On the study more broadly: Around 83% of 398 genotyped donors fell in the Caucasian-associated ancestry cluster.

CDR1 SGHTA and CDR2 FQGNSA come from the germline V gene. The CDR3 consists of 18 residues. With V trimmed by 5 bases and J by 2 bases, 14 bases remained unmatched. In its sample, this clone was seen a few times. PCR used 60 Vbeta primers and 13 Jbeta primers. The assay was immunoSEQ multiplex PCR, and TCRdb's table has in-frame clones only and misses some. The sample holds tens of thousands of clones, 76% seen once. Sequences were obtained from PBMCs. The rearrangement uses TRBV7-2 and TRBJ2-3; TRBD2 aligns across 9 bases. The source of this sequence is a male donor in good health and CMV-seronegative. As DNA, the CDR3 is TGTGCCAGCAGCCTTTTTGGGGGTCTAGCGGGGTTCACAGATACGCAGTATTTT. It translates to CASSLFGGLAGFTDTQYF.